One and the same sample provided the 27 T cell receptor beta chains below, sequenced in a study of CD8+CD57+ T cells in acquired aplastic anemia (dated by TCRdb to the late 2010s). Expansion of CD8+CD57+ cells had been shown by flow cytometry in the patients chosen for sequencing. This sample was sequenced with an Illumina HiSeq 2000. Profiling of TCR beta VDJ combinations and CDR3 sequences used genomic DNA as the template. The public sequencing data were trimmed at Q25 with fastp and processed into clonotypes with MiXCR by TCRdb, which kept only in-frame beta chains. Duplicate CDR3 protein sequences are folded into a single record with the most common DNA and genes. The table for this sample lists about 180,000 distinct CDR3 sequences; about half of them were counted only once. About 1.7% of the sample is taken by the ten largest. The sequenced sample was sorted CD4+, CD8+, or CD8+CD57+ T cells (not recorded which) from PBMCs. The receptors originated from a human donor with aplastic anemia.

This clonotype was found many times. The J gene is TRBJ1-3, the V gene TRBV3-1; D is unresolved. There are 13 residues in the CDR3. Trimming cost V 1 base and J 5 bases, with 6 bases left between them. Germline-derived CDR1 and CDR2 are LGHDT and YNNKEL (reference sequence). Written as DNA, the CDR3 is TGTGCCAGCAGCCAAGGAGGGCGAAACACCATATATTTT. It specifies CASSQGGRNTIYF.

This chain links TRBV18 with TRBJ2-2; D unresolved. V lost 3 bases and J lost 5, with 4 bases in between. The CDR3 has 12 amino acids. CDR1 and CDR2 from the germline V gene are KGHSH and LQKENI. This CDR3 is CASSPSTGELFF. CDR3 in DNA: TGTGCCAGCTCACCCTCAACCGGGGAGCTGTTTTTT. The full variable domain, completed using reference TRBV18 and TRBJ2-2, is NAGVMQNPRHLVRRRGQEARLRCSPMKGHSHVYWYRQLPEEGLKFMVYLQKENIIDESGMPKERFSAEFPKEGPSILRIQQVVRGDSAAYFCASSPSTGELFFGEGSRLTVL.

This clonotype was seen at least ten times. The CDR3 sequence: CASTRDATPSNYGYTF. CDR3 DNA sequence: TGTGCCAGCACCCGGGACGCGACCCCCTCTAACTATGGCTACACCTTC. The V call is TRBV9, the J call TRBJ1-2, with D possibly matching TRBD1 (5 bases). Trimming left V 6 bases short and J 0 bases short, with 18 bases between. The CDR3 sequence is 16 residues long. Germline assignment: CDR1 SGDLS and CDR2 YYNGEE.

For this clonotype: Relative to the germline gene, one junction end is altered; a read error may explain this. The chain links TRBV18 to TRBJ1-1, with D tentatively TRBD1 (5 bases). This CDR3 is built from 15 residues. The germline gives CDR1 KGHSH, CDR2 LQKENI. In DNA, the CDR3 is TGTGCCAGCTCACCACCGGGGGGGGTGAACACTGGAGCTTTCTTT. As protein: CASSPPGGVNTGAFF.

This clonotype was picked up many times. The chain carries TRBV20-1 and TRBJ2-7; D unclear. Trimming cost V 3 bases and J 2 bases, with 11 bases left between them. This CDR3 is 13 amino acids long. The germline CDR1 and CDR2 sequences are DFQATT and SNEGSKA (reference sequence). CDR3 amino acids: CSASNGPTYEQYF. The CDR3 nucleotides are TGCAGTGCTAGTAACGGCCCGACCTACGAGCAGTACTTC.

This chain joins TRBV29-1 and TRBJ2-7; TRBD1 agrees at 7 bases. The ends lost 8 bases at V and 1 base at J; junction bases unmatched: 8. Germline V gene sequence: CDR1 SQVTM, CDR2 ANQGSEA. The CDR3 spans 13 residues. The CDR3 region is CSIRTGHSYEQYF. The CDR3 nucleotides are TGCAGCATACGGACAGGTCATTCCTACGAGCAGTACTTC.

The CDR3 bases are TGTGCCAGCAGTAACAGGGGGAACGAGCAGTACTTC. It encodes CASSNRGNEQYF. The chain joins TRBV6-2 or TRBV6-3 to TRBJ2-7; 8 nucleotides agree with TRBD1. The CDR3 length is 12 residues. Germline-derived CDR1 and CDR2 are MNHEY and SVGEGT. V lost 5 bases to trimming and J lost 5 bases; unmatched junction nucleotides: 2.

A word on this clonotype: A read error may account for a junction end that differs from germline. This sequence joins TRBV10-3 and TRBJ2-3; the D call may be TRBD1 or TRBD2 (5 bases each). The germline CDR1 and CDR2 sequences are ENHRY and SYGVKD. The CDR3 loop spans 14 amino acids. The CDR3 sequence is CASSEGRVGDTQYF. CDR3 in DNA: TGTGCCAGCAGTGAGGGCAGGGTGGGAGATACGCAGTATTTT.

CDR3 region: CASSLSSLISGNTIYF. For the CDR3, the DNA is TGTGCCAGCAGTTTAAGTAGTCTTATCTCTGGAAACACCATATATTTT. The V and J genes are TRBV28 and TRBJ1-3; D call uncertain. Germline V lookup: CDR1 MDHEN, CDR2 SYDVKM. V was shortened by 2 bases and J by 0 bases, with 11 bases between the two germline ends. This CDR3 is 16 amino acids long.

This clonotype came up a few times. The gene calls are TRBV2 and TRBJ2-7; 7 nucleotides agree with TRBD2. The germline gives CDR1 SNHLY, CDR2 FYNNEI. The CDR3 length is 14 residues. V was pared by 5 bases and J by 2 bases, with 6 bases of the junction left unmatched. The CDR3 region is CASSLGRVPYEQYF. The CDR3 bases are TGTGCCAGCAGTCTAGGGAGGGTACCCTACGAGCAGTACTTC.

Regarding this clonotype: The conserved final phenylalanine or tryptophan is absent from the CDR3, which likely points to a read error. The chain couples TRBV20-1 to TRBJ1-5, with D possibly being TRBD1 (5 bases). Germline loops: CDR1 DFQATT, CDR2 SNEGSKA (reference sequence). CDR3 length: 13 amino acids. Trimming took 6 bases from V and 4 from J, leaving 13 bases between them. CDR3 in amino acids: CSATRGANQPQHS. In nucleotides, the CDR3 is TGCAGTGCCACTAGAGGGGCGAATCAGCCCCAGCATTCT.

This clonotype was seen a few times. The chain uses TRBV7-7 and TRBJ2-3, with TRBD2 matching over 9 bases. Trimming took 5 bases from V and 5 from J; bases not matched to a gene: 8. In germline, CDR1 is SSHAT, CDR2 FNYEAQ (reference sequence). CDR3 length equals 15 residues. In DNA form, the CDR3 reads TGTGCCAGCAGCACGGGACTAGCCCTGGGAGATACGCAGTATTTT. Translated: CASSTGLALGDTQYF.

This clonotype was seen at least ten times. V gene TRBV19 combines with J gene TRBJ2-4, with TRBD2 identical over 7 bases. With V trimmed by 6 bases and J by 4 bases, 12 bases remained unmatched. Germline-derived CDR1 and CDR2 are LNHDA and SQIVND (reference sequence). The CDR3 contains 16 residues. CDR3 sequence (DNA): TGTGCCAGTAGGCCACTCACCGGGACTACAAAAAACATTCAGTACTTC. The encoded protein is CASRPLTGTTKNIQYF.

In the case of this clonotype: Given a much more abundant clone one base away, this may be a read error. The CDR3 does not end in the conserved phenylalanine or tryptophan, so this is likely a read error. The V call is TRBV7-4, the J call TRBJ1-2, with D uncertain. The germline CDR1 and CDR2 sequences are SGHVT and SQSDAQ. This CDR3 has 15 residues. The V and J ends lost 1 base and 2 bases respectively, with 11 bases between them. CDR3 in amino acids: CASSLGNTANYGYTL. The CDR3 region has the DNA TGTGCCAGCAGCTTAGGAAACACCGCAAACTATGGCTACACCCTC.

This clonotype was counted at least ten times. CDR3 residues: CASSVGWAGYSGTEAFF. The CDR3, as DNA: TGTGCCAGCAGCGTAGGTTGGGCGGGGTATTCGGGCACTGAAGCTTTCTTT. V gene TRBV9 combines with J gene TRBJ1-1; D gene uncertain. Per germline, CDR1 SGDLS and CDR2 YYNGEE. CDR3 length: 17 amino acids. Trimming removed 0 bases at V and 4 bases at J, with 19 bases between. Using reference TRBV9 and TRBJ1-1 for the parts outside the CDR3, the full variable domain is DSGVTQTPKHLITATGQRVTLRCSPRSGDLSVYWYQQSLDQGLQFLIQYYNGEERAKGNILERFSAQQFPDLHSELNLSSLELGDSALYFCASSVGWAGYSGTEAFFGQGTRLTVV.

This clonotype was seen repeatedly, ten times or more. J is TRBJ1-2 and V is TRBV5-4, with D hard to call. V lost 1 base, J lost 2 bases, and 3 bases lay in between. Germline CDR1 and CDR2: SGHNT and YYREEE (reference sequence). The CDR3 has 12 amino acids. The CDR3 here is CASSLINYGYTF. The CDR3 bases are TGTGCCAGCAGCTTGATAAACTATGGCTACACCTTC.

The chain couples TRBV27 to TRBJ1-5; D is unresolved. Germline V lookup: CDR1 MNHEY, CDR2 SMNVEV (reference sequence). Trimming took 0 bases from V and 0 from J, leaving 12 bases between them. This CDR3 comprises 17 residues. The CDR3 reads CASSLSKQIGSNQPQHF. The CDR3, as DNA: TGTGCCAGCAGTTTATCGAAACAAATTGGTAGCAATCAGCCCCAGCATTTT.

The chain is built from TRBV10-3 and TRBJ1-1, with 7 nucleotides matching TRBD1. CDR3 size: 14 residues. Trimming removed 4 bases from V and 7 bases from J; junction bases left unmatched: 9. Germline V CDR1 and CDR2: ENHRY, SYGVKD. CDR3 loop: CAISAPGQRVEAFF. CDR3 nucleotide sequence: TGTGCCATCAGTGCACCGGGACAGAGGGTTGAAGCTTTCTTT.

This clonotype has a count of ten or more. V and J are TRBV5-4 and TRBJ2-1; TRBD2 matches 13 bases. The CDR3 totals 17 residues. V shed 4 bases and J 10 bases; nucleotides not matched to a gene: 14. Germline lookup yields CDR1 SGHNT and CDR2 YYREEE (reference sequence). CDR3 sequence reads: CASSTLTTSGGAGEQFF. CDR3 coding DNA: TGTGCCAGCAGCACACTTACCACTAGCGGGGGGGCAGGGGAGCAGTTCTTC.

This chain links TRBV24-1 with TRBJ1-5; D is ambiguous. CDR1 is KGHDR and CDR2 is SFDVKD in the germline V gene. The V end was cut by 4 bases, the J end by 6 bases, with 6 bases between. The CDR3 length is 12 residues. The CDR3 region has the DNA TGTGCCACCAGTGAGTTAGGTCAGCCCCAGCATTTT. Translation gives CATSELGQPQHF.

This clonotype was observed a handful of times. V usage is TRBV9 and J usage is TRBJ2-7; 7 bases agree with TRBD1. Unmatched junction bases numbered 4, after V lost 3 bases and J lost 7 bases. The CDR3 has 12 amino acids. The germline CDR1 and CDR2 sequences are SGDLS and YYNGEE. The chain's CDR3 is CASSATGVEQYF. The CDR3 DNA reads TGTGCCAGCAGCGCCACAGGGGTTGAGCAGTACTTC.

The rearrangement links TRBV11-2 to TRBJ2-3; TRBD2 agrees at 8 bases. CDR3 length equals 15 residues. With 11 bases clipped from V and 8 bases from J, the junction kept 18 bases outside the gene matches. Germline V gives CDR1 SGHAT, CDR2 FQNNGV. The CDR3 loop is CAFNGLAGQGGTQYF. CDR3 DNA: TGTGCCTTCAACGGCTTAGCGGGACAAGGCGGTACGCAGTATTTT. Drawing the rest from reference TRBV11-2 and TRBJ2-3, the complete variable domain is EAGVAQSPRYKIIEKRQSVAFWCNPISGHATLYWYQQILGQGPKLLIQFQNNGVVDDSQLPKDRFSAERLKGVDSTLKIQPAKLEDSAVYLCAFNGLAGQGGTQYFGPGTRLTVL.

The sample holds a few counts of this clonotype. The chain joins TRBV12-5 to TRBJ1-3; possibly TRBD1 for D (6 bases). Germline CDR1 and CDR2: LGHNT and FRNRAP. The CDR3 is 16 amino acids. V was clipped by 5 bases and J by 0 bases, with 14 bases between them. This CDR3 is CASGPRGPGSGNTIYF. DNA for the CDR3: TGTGCTAGTGGTCCCAGGGGCCCCGGCTCTGGAAACACCATATATTTT.

In its sample, this clonotype was seen many times. This chain uses TRBV20-1 with TRBJ2-1; D might be TRBD1 (5 bases). Germline V gene sequence: CDR1 DFQATT, CDR2 SNEGSKA (reference sequence). Trimming removed 3 bases from V and 3 bases from J, with 12 bases in between. This CDR3 has 14 residues. The CDR3 nucleotides read TGCAGTGCTAGTTCCCCAGGGCACTACAATGAGCAGTTCTTC. It translates to CSASSPGHYNEQFF.

As to this clonotype: No conserved phenylalanine or tryptophan is present at the end of the CDR3, so a read error is the likely explanation. The chain has TRBV28 and TRBJ2-1; TRBD2 aligns across 10 bases. The CDR3 spans 15 residues. CDR1 is MDHEN and CDR2 is SYDVKM in the germline V gene. V dropped 1 base and J dropped 9; count of bases not matched to a gene: 6. The CDR3 sequence: CASSLSLLAGGEQFS. In DNA, the CDR3 is TGTGCCAGCAGTTTATCGCTCTTAGCGGGAGGTGAGCAGTTCTCC.

The chain recombines TRBV10-3 with TRBJ1-5; no clear D gene. Germline CDR1 ENHRY, CDR2 SYGVKD. V gave up 2 bases and J gave up 4 bases, with 12 bases separating them. CDR3 length equals 15 residues. CDR3 coding DNA: TGTGCCATCAGTGAGGACCCAGGAGCTAATCAGCCCCAGCATTTT. Translating it yields CAISEDPGANQPQHF.

This clonotype occurred once. V gene TRBV29-1 combines with J gene TRBJ2-2, with 8 positions matching TRBD2. The CDR3 has 14 residues. Germline loops: CDR1 SQVTM, CDR2 ANQGSEA. V shed 6 bases and J 6 bases; nucleotides not matched to a gene: 9. CDR3 DNA sequence: TGCAGCGTCCCCGGGAGGGGGGGGGCCGGGGAGCTGTTTTTT. It specifies CSVPGRGGAGELFF.